This T cell receptor beta chain came from a study of somatic mutations in cytotoxic T cells in rheumatoid arthritis. As for the study in general: Prior to any treatment and right after diagnosis, patient blood (roughly 30 ml EDTA) was drawn. Study-wide points: For about an eighth of the roughly 60 patients, a single CD8+ clone accounted for more than 20% of CD8+ cells.

As to this clone: Its target is unknown.

The CD4+ and CD8+ fractions came from positive magnetic bead selection and were purity-checked by flow cytometry. Original methodology: Patient CD8+ clones larger than 1% rarely matched published virus-specific TCRB sequences. The table came from immunoSEQ multiplex PCR; TCRdb's copy has only in-frame clones and leaves some out. V and J calls and clone size are copied from that table; D and trimming were computed from the DNA. The table shows roughly 23,000 clones, with just under 80% occurring only once. The sequenced sample consisted of CD8+ T cells sorted from blood. This TCR was sampled from an adult with rheumatoid arthritis.

CDR3 nucleotide sequence: TGTGCCAGCAGCGCAAGGACAGATACGCAGTATTTT. Amino acids: CASSARTDTQYF. The V call is TRBV7-8, the J call TRBJ2-3; no clear D gene. V gave up 5 bases and J gave up 3 bases, with 6 bases separating them. The CDR3 totals 12 residues. CDR1 SGHVS and CDR2 FQNEAQ come from the germline V gene. The variable domain in full, with the rest retrieved from reference TRBV7-8 and TRBJ2-3, is GAGVSQSPRYKVAKRGQDVALRCDPISGHVSLFWYQQALGQGPEFLTYFQNEAQLDKSGLPSDRFFAERPEGSVSTLKIQRTQQEDSAVYLCASSARTDTQYFGPGTRLTVL.